These 14 T cell receptor beta chains share one sample of origin, sequenced in a study of shared clonotypes between healthy human individuals (dated by TCRdb to the early 2020s). Libraries were prepared through the immunoSEQ multiplex PCR assay. TCRdb mirrors the immuneACCESS table, restricted to in-frame sequences. Some clones are absent from its copies; in checked studies, under half trace to an unresolved V gene, and the reason for the others is unknown. Across this sample there are millions of clones, with approximately 95% seen only once. The biggest ten clones account for approximately 1.2% of the sample. For the CD8 naive samples, CD45RO-negative cells were positively selected for CCR7, yielding a CD45RA+CCR7+ population from which TemRA cells were excluded. Specimen: naive CD8+ T cells sorted from blood. The cell subset or site label for this specimen denotes: CD45RA+CCR7+. The receptors originated from a man aged 18-30 years in good health.

This chain links TRBV10-3 with TRBJ1-5; weak D call: TRBD1 (5 bases). The V gene lost 3 bases and the J gene lost 1 base, with 13 bases spanning the gap. Germline V gene lookup returns CDR1 ENHRY and CDR2 SYGVKD. The CDR3 length is 16 residues. The CDR3 nucleotides are TGTGCCATCAGTGATGGACAAGGCGGAAGCAATCAGCCCCAGCATTTT. Translated: CAISDGQGGSNQPQHF.

The chain joins TRBV10-2 to TRBJ2-7, with 9 bases matching TRBD2. The V gene end was trimmed by 4 bases and the J gene end by 4 bases; junction bases not matched to a gene: 14. CDR1 is WSHSY and CDR2 is SAAADI in the germline V gene. The CDR3 runs 17 residues. Written as DNA, the CDR3 is TGCGCCAGCAGTGCTAGCGGGGAGGGGCCGGGCCTATACGAGCAGTACTTC. It codes for CASSASGEGPGLYEQYF.

This clone was counted a single time. The V call is TRBV27, the J call TRBJ1-4; D is ambiguous. The CDR3 totals 17 residues. V lost 0 bases, J lost 5 bases, and 16 bases lay in between. From germline, CDR1 is MNHEY and CDR2 SMNVEV (reference sequence). The CDR3 here is CASSLSNPPRPNEKLFF. The CDR3 DNA sequence: TGTGCCAGCAGTTTATCGAATCCACCCCGGCCGAATGAAAAACTGTTTTTT.

The chain links TRBV28 to TRBJ2-1, with TRBD2 matching over 8 bases. V lost 2 bases, J lost 4 bases, and 4 bases stayed unmatched. This CDR3 region has 15 residues. Germline CDR1 MDHEN, CDR2 SYDVKM. CDR3 residues: CASSLMSGGYNEQFF. Written as DNA, the CDR3 is TGTGCCAGCAGTTTAATGAGCGGGGGATACAATGAGCAGTTCTTC.

CDR3 DNA sequence: TGTGCCAGCAGCCAATCACAGGGCCTGAACACTGAAGCTTTCTTT. Its protein product is CASSQSQGLNTEAFF. V and J are TRBV7-9 and TRBJ1-1; maybe TRBD1 (6 bases). The CDR3 runs 15 residues. V lost 5 bases and J 0 bases, leaving 13 bases between the germline ends. The V gene's germline CDR1 is SEHNR and CDR2 FQNEAQ (reference sequence).

This sequence joins TRBV11-3 and TRBJ2-2; TRBD2 matches 9 bases. From germline, CDR1 is SGHNT and CDR2 YENEEA. The V and J ends lost 5 bases and 5 bases, in that order; junction bases with no gene match: 3. This CDR3 region has 14 residues. The CDR3 coding sequence is TGTGCCAGCAGCCCCACTAGCGGGACCGGGGAGCTGTTTTTT. Protein: CASSPTSGTGELFF.

This chain uses TRBV2 with TRBJ2-1; D might be TRBD2 (5 bases). Germline V lookup: CDR1 SNHLY, CDR2 FYNNEI. The CDR3 runs to 14 residues. Trimming removed 3 bases from V and 0 bases from J, with 6 bases in between. This CDR3 reads CASSDGNSYNEQFF. For the CDR3, the DNA is TGTGCCAGCAGTGACGGGAACTCCTACAATGAGCAGTTCTTC.

This rearrangement joins TRBV5-6 to TRBJ2-5; no reliable D call. Per the germline V gene, CDR1 is SGHDT and CDR2 is YYEEEE. The CDR3 runs to 15 residues. V dropped 3 bases and J dropped 10 bases, with 22 bases sitting between them. The CDR3 bases are TGTGCCAGCAGCTCGGCTTACCCCCGACGTGAAGACCAGTACTTC. Protein product: CASSSAYPRREDQYF.

V is TRBV9 and J is TRBJ1-1, with 7 nucleotides matching TRBD1. Germline V gives CDR1 SGDLS, CDR2 YYNGEE. V shed 4 bases, J shed 4 bases, and the junction held 7 bases outside the gene matches. The CDR3 is made up of 14 amino acids. The CDR3 region is CASSKTGRGTEAFF. The CDR3 DNA follows: TGTGCCAGCAGCAAGACAGGGCGCGGCACTGAAGCTTTCTTT.

The CDR3, as DNA: TGTGCCAGCAGCTTCCGGGCCGGCCTAATGAACACTGAAGCTTTCTTT. It yields the protein CASSFRAGLMNTEAFF. This chain connects TRBV7-9 to TRBJ1-1, with D unclear. Germline CDR1 reads SEHNR; CDR2 reads FQNEAQ (reference sequence). The CDR3 runs 16 residues. Trimming left V 3 bases short and J 0 bases short, with 14 bases between.

The chain joins TRBV6-5 to TRBJ2-7; 12 positions match TRBD2. Germline V lookup: CDR1 MNHEY, CDR2 SVGAGI. CDR3 length equals 15 residues. The J segment lost 4 bases and the V segment lost 0 bases, leaving 1 base of the junction unmatched. This CDR3 reads CASSYSLAGGYEQYF. In DNA, the CDR3 is TGTGCCAGCAGTTACTCCCTAGCGGGAGGGTACGAGCAGTACTTC.

This clone appeared a single time. V and J are TRBV11-2 and TRBJ2-3; D is perhaps TRBD1 or TRBD2 (7 bases each). Per germline, CDR1 SGHAT and CDR2 FQNNGV. There are 16 residues in the CDR3. V lost 5 bases and J 3 bases, leaving 18 bases between the germline ends. CDR3 residues: CASSHSGTELTDTQYF. The CDR3 nucleotides read TGTGCCAGCAGCCACAGCGGGACAGAGTTGACAGATACGCAGTATTTT.

The chain employs TRBV6-5 and TRBJ1-2, with TRBD1 matching over 9 bases. The CDR3 is 16 amino acids. Germline-derived CDR1 and CDR2 are MNHEY and SVGAGI. Unmatched junction bases numbered 12, after V lost 4 bases and J lost 6 bases. CDR3 in amino acids: CASSSLRDREQDGYTF. DNA for the CDR3: TGTGCCAGCAGTTCGCTGAGGGACAGGGAACAAGATGGCTACACCTTC.

The V gene is TRBV13, the J gene TRBJ2-7; 10 bases fit TRBD1. V shed 3 bases, J shed 3 bases, and the junction held 8 bases outside the gene matches. In germline, CDR1 is PRHDT, CDR2 FYEKMQ (reference sequence). The CDR3 totals 16 residues. CDR3 loop: CASSFRGGQGHYEQYF. The CDR3 DNA is TGTGCCAGCAGCTTTAGAGGGGGACAGGGGCACTACGAGCAGTACTTC. Using reference TRBV13 and TRBJ2-7 for the parts outside the CDR3, the full variable domain is AAGVIQSPRHLIKEKRETATLKCYPIPRHDTVYWYQQGPGQDPQFLISFYEKMQSDKGSIPDRFSAQQFSDYHSELNMSSLELGDSALYFCASSFRGGQGHYEQYFGPGTRLTVT.